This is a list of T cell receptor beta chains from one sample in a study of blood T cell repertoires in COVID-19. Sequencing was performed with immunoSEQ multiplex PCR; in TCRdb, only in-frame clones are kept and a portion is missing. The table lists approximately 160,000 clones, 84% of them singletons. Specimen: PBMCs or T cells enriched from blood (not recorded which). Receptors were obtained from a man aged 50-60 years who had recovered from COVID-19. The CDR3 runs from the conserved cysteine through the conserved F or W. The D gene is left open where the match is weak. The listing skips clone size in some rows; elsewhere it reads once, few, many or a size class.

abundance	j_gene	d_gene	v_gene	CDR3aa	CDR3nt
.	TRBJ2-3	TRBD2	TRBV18	CASSRGAGLITDTQYF	TGTGCCAGCTCACGAGGAGCGGGGCTAATCACAGATACGCAGTATTTT
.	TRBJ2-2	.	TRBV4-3	CASSQHFTNTGELFF	TGCGCCAGCAGCCAACACTTTACGAACACCGGGGAGCTGTTTTTT
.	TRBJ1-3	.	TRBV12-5	CASGGRDWDTIYF	TGTGCTAGTGGTGGCAGGGACTGGGACACCATATATTTT
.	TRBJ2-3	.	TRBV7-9	CASSLGTPSKDTQYF	TGTGCCAGCAGCCTTGGGACTCCCTCTAAGGATACGCAGTATTTT
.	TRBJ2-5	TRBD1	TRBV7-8	CASSSQGAETQYF	TGTGCCAGCAGCTCACAGGGGGCAGAGACCCAGTACTTC
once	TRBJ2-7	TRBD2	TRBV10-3	CAIRPSGSSYEQYF	TGTGCCATCAGGCCTAGCGGCAGCTCCTACGAGCAGTACTTC
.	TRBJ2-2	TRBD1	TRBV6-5	CASRRDRGLDGELFF	TGTGCCAGCAGAAGGGACAGGGGGCTTGACGGGGAGCTGTTTTTT
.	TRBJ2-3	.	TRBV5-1	CASPKRSTDTQYF	TGCGCCAGCCCCAAGCGTAGCACAGATACGCAGTATTTT
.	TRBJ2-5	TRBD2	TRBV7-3	CASSERLAGWETQYF	TGTGCCAGCAGCGAACGACTAGCGGGGTGGGAGACCCAGTACTTC
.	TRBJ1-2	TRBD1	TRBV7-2	CASSSRGAFHGYTF	TGTGCCAGCAGCTCCAGGGGGGCCTTTCATGGCTACACCTTC
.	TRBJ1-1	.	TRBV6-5	CASSFGGPMRGTEAFF	TGTGCCAGCAGTTTCGGGGGGCCGATGAGGGGCACTGAAGCTTTCTTT
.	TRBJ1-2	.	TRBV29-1	CSVDPGGRGYTF	TGCAGCGTTGACCCGGGGGGCCGTGGCTACACCTTC
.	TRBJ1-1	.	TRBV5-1	CASSLLGTGINTEAFF	TGCGCCAGCAGCTTGCTAGGTACAGGGATCAACACTGAAGCTTTCTTT
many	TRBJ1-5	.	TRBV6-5	CASSSGWGNQPQHF	TGTGCCAGCAGTTCCGGGTGGGGCAATCAGCCCCAGCATTTT
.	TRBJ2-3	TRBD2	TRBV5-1	CASSHGLASDTQYF	TGCGCCAGCAGCCACGGACTAGCTTCAGATACGCAGTATTTT
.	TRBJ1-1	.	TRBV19	CAALSQGNTEAFF	TGTGCCGCCCTTTCCCAGGGGAACACTGAAGCTTTCTTT
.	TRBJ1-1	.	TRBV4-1	CASSQEVGGNTEAFF	TGCGCCAGCAGCCAAGAAGTGGGGGGGAACACTGAAGCTTTCTTT
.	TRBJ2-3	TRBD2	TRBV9	CASSAYTSGARDTQYF	TGTGCCAGCAGCGCATACACTAGCGGGGCCAGGGATACGCAGTATTTT
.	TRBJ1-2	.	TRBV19	CASTLSEGAGYTF	TGTGCCAGTACCCTATCTGAGGGAGCAGGCTACACCTTC
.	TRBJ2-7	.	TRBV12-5	CASGLGGQSSSYEQYF	TGTGCTAGTGGTTTGGGCGGACAGAGCAGCTCCTACGAGCAGTACTTC
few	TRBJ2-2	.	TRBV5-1	CASSPRVGNTGELFF	TGCGCCAGCAGCCCCAGGGTTGGTAACACCGGGGAGCTGTTTTTT
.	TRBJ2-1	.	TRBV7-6	CASSSQRYNEQFF	TGTGCCAGCAGCTCCCAGCGTTACAATGAGCAGTTCTTC
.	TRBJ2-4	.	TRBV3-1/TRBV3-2	CASSQGQVNIQYF	TGTGCCAGCAGCCAGGGGCAGGTCAACATTCAGTACTTC
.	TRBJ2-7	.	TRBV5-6	CASSHGTPTYEQYF	TGTGCCAGCAGCCACGGGACTCCGACCTACGAGCAGTACTTC
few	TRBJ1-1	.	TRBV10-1	CASSRYPTGNTEAFF	TGCGCCAGCAGTCGCTATCCAACAGGGAACACTGAAGCTTTCTTT
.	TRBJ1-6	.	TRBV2	CASRRTGYSPLHF	TGTGCCAGCAGACGAACAGGGTACTCACCCCTCCACTTT
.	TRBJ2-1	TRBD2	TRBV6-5	CASSPSGGAFEQFF	TGTGCCAGCAGTCCTAGCGGGGGGGCCTTTGAGCAGTTCTTC
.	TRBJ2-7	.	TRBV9	CASSVEAGRSYEQYF	TGTGCCAGCAGCGTAGAGGCAGGCCGCTCCTACGAGCAGTACTTC
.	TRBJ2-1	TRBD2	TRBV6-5	CASKGFRGGPAGQFF	TGTGCCAGCAAAGGTTTTCGCGGGGGGCCCGCAGGGCAGTTCTTC
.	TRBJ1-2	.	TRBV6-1	CASSESARDYGYTF	TGTGCCAGCAGTGAAAGTGCTAGAGACTATGGCTACACCTTC
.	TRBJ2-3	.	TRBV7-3	CASSSTGDTQYF	TGTGCCAGCAGCTCTACAGGGGATACGCAGTATTTT
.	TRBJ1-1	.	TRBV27	CASSSNRPPNTEAFF	TGTGCCAGCAGTTCGAACAGGCCCCCGAACACTGAAGCTTTCTTT
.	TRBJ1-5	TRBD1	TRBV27	CASKPGQGHQPQHF	TGTGCCAGCAAACCGGGACAGGGACATCAGCCCCAGCATTTT